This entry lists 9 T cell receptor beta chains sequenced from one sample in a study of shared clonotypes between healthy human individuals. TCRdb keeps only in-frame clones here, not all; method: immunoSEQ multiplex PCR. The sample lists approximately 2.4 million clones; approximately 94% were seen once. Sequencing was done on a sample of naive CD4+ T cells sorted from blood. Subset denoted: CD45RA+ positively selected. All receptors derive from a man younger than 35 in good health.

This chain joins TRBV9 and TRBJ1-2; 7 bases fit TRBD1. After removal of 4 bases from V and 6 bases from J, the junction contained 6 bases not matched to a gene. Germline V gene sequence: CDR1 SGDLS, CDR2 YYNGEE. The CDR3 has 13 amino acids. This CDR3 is CASSRETGNGYTF. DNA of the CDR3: TGTGCCAGCAGCCGTGAGACAGGGAATGGCTACACCTTC.

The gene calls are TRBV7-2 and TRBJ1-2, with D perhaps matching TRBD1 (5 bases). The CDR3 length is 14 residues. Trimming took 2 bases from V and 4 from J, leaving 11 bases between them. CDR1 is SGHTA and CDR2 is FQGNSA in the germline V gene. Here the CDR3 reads CASSLYRDSYGYTF. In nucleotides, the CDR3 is TGTGCCAGCAGCTTATACCGGGACTCCTATGGCTACACCTTC.

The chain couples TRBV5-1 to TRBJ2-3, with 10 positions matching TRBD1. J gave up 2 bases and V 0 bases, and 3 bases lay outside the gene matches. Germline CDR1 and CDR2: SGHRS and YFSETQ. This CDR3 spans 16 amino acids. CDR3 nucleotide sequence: TGCGCCAGCAGCTTGGCGGGACAGGGGTTCACAGATACGCAGTATTTT. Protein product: CASSLAGQGFTDTQYF.

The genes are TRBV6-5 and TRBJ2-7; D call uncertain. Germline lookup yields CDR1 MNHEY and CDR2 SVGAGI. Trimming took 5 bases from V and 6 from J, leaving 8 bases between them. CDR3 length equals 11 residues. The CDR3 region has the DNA TGTGCCAGCAGTCAGGCTGGCGAGCAGTACTTC. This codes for CASSQAGEQYF.

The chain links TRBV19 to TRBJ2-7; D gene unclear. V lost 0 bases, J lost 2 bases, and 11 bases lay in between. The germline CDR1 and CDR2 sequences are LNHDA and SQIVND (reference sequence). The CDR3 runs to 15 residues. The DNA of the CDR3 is TGTGCCAGTAGTATAGAGAGCGAGCCCCCCTACGAGCAGTACTTC. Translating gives CASSIESEPPYEQYF.

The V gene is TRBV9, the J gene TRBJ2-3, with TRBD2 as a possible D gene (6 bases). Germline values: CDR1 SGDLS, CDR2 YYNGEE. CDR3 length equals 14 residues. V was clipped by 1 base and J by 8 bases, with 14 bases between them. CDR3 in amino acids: CASSVSVGGPTQYF. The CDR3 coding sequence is TGTGCCAGCAGCGTATCGGTGGGAGGCCCTACGCAGTATTTT. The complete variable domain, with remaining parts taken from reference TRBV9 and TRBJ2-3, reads DSGVTQTPKHLITATGQRVTLRCSPRSGDLSVYWYQQSLDQGLQFLIQYYNGEERAKGNILERFSAQQFPDLHSELNLSSLELGDSALYFCASSVSVGGPTQYFGPGTRLTVL.

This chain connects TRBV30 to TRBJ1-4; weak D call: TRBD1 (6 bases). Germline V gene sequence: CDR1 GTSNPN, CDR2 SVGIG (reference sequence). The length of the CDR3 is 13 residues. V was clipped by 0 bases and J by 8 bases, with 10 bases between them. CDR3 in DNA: TGTGCCTGGAGTGTACAGGGCCCCGAAAAACTGTTTTTT. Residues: CAWSVQGPEKLFF. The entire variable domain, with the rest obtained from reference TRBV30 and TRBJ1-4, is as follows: SQTIHQWPATLVQPVGSPLSLECTVEGTSNPNLYWYRQAAGRGLQLLFYSVGIGQISSEVPQNLSASRPQDRQFILSSKKLLLSDSGFYLCAWSVQGPEKLFFGSGTQLSVL.

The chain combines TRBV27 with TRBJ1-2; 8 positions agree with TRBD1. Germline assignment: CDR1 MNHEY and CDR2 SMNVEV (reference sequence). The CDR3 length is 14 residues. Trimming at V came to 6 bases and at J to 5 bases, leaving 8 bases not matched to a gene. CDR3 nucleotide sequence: TGTGCCAGCAGGTCTGGGGACAGGATATATGGCTACACCTTC. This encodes CASRSGDRIYGYTF.

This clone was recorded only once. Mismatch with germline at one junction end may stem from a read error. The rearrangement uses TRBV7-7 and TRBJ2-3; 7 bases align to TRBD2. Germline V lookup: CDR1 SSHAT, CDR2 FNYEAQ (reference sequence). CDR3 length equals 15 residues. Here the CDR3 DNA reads TGTGCTAGCAGCTTAGGCGGGAGTGGCACAGATACGCAGTATTTT. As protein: CASSLGGSGTDTQYF.